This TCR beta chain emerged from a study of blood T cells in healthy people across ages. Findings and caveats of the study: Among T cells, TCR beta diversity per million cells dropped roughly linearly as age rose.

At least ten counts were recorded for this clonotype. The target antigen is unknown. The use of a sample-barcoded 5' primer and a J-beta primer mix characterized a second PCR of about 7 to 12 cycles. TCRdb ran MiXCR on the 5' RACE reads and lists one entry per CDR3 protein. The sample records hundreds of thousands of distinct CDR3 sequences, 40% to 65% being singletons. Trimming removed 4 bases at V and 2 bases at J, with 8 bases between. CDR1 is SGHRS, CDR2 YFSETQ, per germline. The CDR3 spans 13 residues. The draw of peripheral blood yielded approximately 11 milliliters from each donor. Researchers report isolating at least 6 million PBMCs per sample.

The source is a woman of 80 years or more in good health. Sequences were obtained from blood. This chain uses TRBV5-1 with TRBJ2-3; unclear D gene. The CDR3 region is CASSRENTDTQYF. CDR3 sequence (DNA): TGCGCCAGCAGCCGAGAAAACACAGATACGCAGTATTTT. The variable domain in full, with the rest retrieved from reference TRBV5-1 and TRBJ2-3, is KAGVTQTPRYLIKTRGQQVTLSCSPISGHRSVSWYQQTPGQGLQFLFEYFSETQRNKGNFPGRFSGRQFSNSRSEMNVSTLELGDSALYLCASSRENTDTQYFGPGTRLTVL.